This is a list of T cell receptor beta chains from one sample in a study of cytomegalovirus exposure and HLA in healthy donors. Using immunoSEQ multiplex PCR, the repertoire was profiled, and TCRdb retains in-frame clones only, with some absent. The sample contains tens of thousands of clones, around 77% of which appear only once. Specimen: PBMCs. The receptors were sampled from a man aged 30-40 years in good health and CMV-seronegative. The CDR3 runs from the conserved cysteine through the conserved F or W.

j_call | v_call | cdr3_aa
TRBJ1-1 | TRBV7-9 | CASSLGGQGPRNTEAFF
TRBJ1-5 | TRBV5-6 | CASSLSGYQPQHF
TRBJ2-4 | TRBV28 | CASSFSGTKNIQYF
TRBJ1-3 | TRBV30 | CAWSSLRFGGNTIYF
TRBJ2-7 | TRBV18 | CASSPLPGSSYEQYF
TRBJ1-4 | TRBV18 | CASSPTQGQGGEKLFF
TRBJ2-1 | TRBV5-1 | CASSFIPPTSGANNEQFF
TRBJ2-1 | TRBV4-2 | CASSQWRGTSGSKTRQFF
TRBJ2-5 | TRBV5-4 | CASSSRDRDQETQYF
TRBJ1-2 | TRBV5-1 | CASSQEGGARNSYTF